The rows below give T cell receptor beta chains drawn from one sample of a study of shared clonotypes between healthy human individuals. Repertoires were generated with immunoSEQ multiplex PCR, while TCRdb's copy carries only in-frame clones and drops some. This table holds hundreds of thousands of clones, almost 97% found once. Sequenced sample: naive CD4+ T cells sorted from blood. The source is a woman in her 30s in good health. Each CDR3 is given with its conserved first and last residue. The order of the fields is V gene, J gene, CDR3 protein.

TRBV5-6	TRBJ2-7	CASTNGRGRYEQYF
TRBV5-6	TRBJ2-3	CASSLIGDTQYF
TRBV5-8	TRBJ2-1	CASSLAGRIYNEQFF
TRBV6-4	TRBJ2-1	CASSPQGGGRMPYNEQFF
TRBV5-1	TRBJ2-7	CASSSARGTNYEQYF
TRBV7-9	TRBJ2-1	CASSLLTSGNNEQFF
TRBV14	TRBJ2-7	CASSQVLGLREQYF
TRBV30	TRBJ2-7	CAWSVKRYEQYF
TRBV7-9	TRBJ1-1	CASSTSDRRSTEAFF
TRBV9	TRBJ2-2	CASSVLGDNTGELFF
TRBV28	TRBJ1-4	CASRDGTNEKLFF
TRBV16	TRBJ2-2	CASSQTTTNTGELFF
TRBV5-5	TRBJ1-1	CASSLVGQNTEAFF
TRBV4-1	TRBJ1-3	CASSQDTRSGNTIYF
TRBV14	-	CASSQGVTYEQYF
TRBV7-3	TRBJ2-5	CASSLSKRDVGETQYF
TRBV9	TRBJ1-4	CASSPRTGSEKLFF
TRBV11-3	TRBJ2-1	CASSLGEVHEQFF
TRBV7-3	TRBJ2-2	CASSLGVGTDSSGELFF
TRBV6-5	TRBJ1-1	CASSSTIQGSAFF